This entry concerns a single TCR beta chain. Its target is unknown. Noted time point: week 11, during vaccination. Doses consisted of 300 ug of mutant IDH1 20-mer peptide each, paired with topical imiquimod. Profiling relied on immunoSEQ multiplex PCR, and the TCRdb table lists in-frame clones only, not all of them. The table shows roughly 22,000 clones, with roughly 89% occurring only once. This record comes from a study of a mutant IDH1 vaccine in newly diagnosed glioma. This CDR3 contains 14 residues. Germline loops: CDR1 WSHSY, CDR2 SAAADI. V lost 3 bases to trimming and J lost 4 bases, with 11 bases between them.

The sequence derives from a woman aged 40 to 50 with glioma. Sequenced material: PBMCs, taken from a glioma patient whose treatment included an IDH1 peptide vaccine. The chain couples TRBV10-2 to TRBJ2-3; D is uncertain. This CDR3 is CASSDSRRSDTQYF. The CDR3 nucleotides read TGCGCCAGCAGTGATTCGCGGCGCTCAGATACGCAGTATTTT.